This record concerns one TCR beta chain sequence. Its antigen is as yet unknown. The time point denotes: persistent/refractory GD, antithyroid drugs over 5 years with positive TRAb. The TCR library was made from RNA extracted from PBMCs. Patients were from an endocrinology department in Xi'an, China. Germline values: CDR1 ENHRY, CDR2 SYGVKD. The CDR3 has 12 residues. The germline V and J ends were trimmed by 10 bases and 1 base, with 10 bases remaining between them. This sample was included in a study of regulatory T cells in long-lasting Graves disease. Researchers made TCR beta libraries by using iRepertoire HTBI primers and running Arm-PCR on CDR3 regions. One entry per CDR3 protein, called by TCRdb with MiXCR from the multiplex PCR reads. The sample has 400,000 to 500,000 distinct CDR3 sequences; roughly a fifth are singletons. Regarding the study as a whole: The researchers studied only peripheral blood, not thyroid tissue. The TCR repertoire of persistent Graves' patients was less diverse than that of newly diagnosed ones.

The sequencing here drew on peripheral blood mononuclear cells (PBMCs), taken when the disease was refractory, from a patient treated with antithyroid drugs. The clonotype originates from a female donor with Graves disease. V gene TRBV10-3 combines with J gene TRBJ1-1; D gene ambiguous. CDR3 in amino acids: CASMEGNTEAFF. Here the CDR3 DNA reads TGTGCCAGCATGGAGGGGAACACTGAAGCTTTCTTT.